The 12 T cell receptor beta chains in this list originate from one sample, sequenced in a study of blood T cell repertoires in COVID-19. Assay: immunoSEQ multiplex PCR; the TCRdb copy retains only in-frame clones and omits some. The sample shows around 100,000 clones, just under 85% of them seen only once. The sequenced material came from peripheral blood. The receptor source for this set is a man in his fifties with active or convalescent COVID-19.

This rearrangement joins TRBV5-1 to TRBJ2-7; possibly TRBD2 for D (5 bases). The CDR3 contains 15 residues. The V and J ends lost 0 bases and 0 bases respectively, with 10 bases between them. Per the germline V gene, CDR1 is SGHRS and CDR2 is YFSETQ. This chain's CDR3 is CASSLGAGLSYEQYF. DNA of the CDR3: TGCGCCAGCAGCTTGGGTGCGGGCCTCTCCTACGAGCAGTACTTC.

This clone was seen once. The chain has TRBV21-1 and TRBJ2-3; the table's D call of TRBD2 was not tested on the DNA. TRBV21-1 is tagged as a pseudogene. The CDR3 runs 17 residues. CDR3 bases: TGTGCCAGCAGCCCTTGTTCTAGCGAAATATTCACAGATACGCAGTATTTT. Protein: CASSPCSSEIFTDTQYF.

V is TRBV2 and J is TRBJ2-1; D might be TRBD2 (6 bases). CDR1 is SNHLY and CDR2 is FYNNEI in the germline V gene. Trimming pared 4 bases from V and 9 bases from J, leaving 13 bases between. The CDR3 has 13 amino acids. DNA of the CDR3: TGTGCCAGCAGTGCGGGAGTGGGGTTTGAGCAGTTCTTC. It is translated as CASSAGVGFEQFF.

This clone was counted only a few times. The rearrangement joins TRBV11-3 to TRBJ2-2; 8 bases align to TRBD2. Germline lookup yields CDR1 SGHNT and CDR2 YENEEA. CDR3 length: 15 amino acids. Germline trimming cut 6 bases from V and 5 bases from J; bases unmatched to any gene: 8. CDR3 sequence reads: CASRQGLEGTGELFF. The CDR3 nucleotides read TGTGCCAGCAGACAGGGACTAGAGGGTACCGGGGAGCTGTTTTTT.

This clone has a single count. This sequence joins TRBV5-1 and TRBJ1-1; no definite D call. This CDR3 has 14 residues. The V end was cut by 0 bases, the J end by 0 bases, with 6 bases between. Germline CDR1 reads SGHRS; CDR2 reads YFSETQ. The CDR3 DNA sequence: TGCGCCAGCAGCTTGGAATCTATGAACACTGAAGCTTTCTTT. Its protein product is CASSLESMNTEAFF.

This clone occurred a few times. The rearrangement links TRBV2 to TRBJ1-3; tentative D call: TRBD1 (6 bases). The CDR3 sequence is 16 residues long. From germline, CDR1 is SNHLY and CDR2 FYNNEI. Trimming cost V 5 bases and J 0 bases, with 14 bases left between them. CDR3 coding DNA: TGTGCCAGCAGTCGATCCCGGGACAACTCTGGAAACACCATATATTTT. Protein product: CASSRSRDNSGNTIYF.

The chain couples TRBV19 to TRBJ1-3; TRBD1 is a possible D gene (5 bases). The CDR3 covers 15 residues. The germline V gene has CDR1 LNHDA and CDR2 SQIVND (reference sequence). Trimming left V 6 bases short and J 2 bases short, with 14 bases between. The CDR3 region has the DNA TGTGCCAGTAGCACCGGTCAGGGTGCTGGAAACACCATATATTTT. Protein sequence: CASSTGQGAGNTIYF.

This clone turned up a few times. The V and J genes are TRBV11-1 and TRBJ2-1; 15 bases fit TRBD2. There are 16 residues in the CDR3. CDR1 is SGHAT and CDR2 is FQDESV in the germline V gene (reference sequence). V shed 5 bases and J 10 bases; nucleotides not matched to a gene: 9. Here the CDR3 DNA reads TGTGCCAGCAGCGACGGACTAGCGGGAGGGCTCAAAGAGCAGTTCTTC. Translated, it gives CASSDGLAGGLKEQFF.

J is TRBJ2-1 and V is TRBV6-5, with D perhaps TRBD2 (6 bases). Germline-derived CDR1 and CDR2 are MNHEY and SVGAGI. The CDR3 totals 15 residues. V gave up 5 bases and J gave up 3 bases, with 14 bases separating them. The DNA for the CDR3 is TGTGCCAGCAGTCCCATTAGCGGAGACTACAATGAGCAGTTCTTC. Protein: CASSPISGDYNEQFF.

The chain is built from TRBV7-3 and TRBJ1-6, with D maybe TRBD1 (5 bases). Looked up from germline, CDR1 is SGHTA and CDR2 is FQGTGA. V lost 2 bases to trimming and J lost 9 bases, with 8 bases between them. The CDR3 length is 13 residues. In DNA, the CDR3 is TGTGCCAGCAGCTTAGGGGCTGGTTCACCCCTCCACTTT. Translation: CASSLGAGSPLHF.

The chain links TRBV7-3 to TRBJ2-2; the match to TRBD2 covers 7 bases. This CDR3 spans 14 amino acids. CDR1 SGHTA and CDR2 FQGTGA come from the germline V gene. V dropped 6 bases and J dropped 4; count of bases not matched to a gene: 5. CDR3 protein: CASSATSSTGELFF. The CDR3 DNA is TGTGCCAGCAGTGCGACTAGCAGCACCGGGGAGCTGTTTTTT.

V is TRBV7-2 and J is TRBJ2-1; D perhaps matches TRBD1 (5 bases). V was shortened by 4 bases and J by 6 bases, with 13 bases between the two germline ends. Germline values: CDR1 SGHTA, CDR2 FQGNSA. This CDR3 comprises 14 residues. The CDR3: CASSSQGQSNEQFF. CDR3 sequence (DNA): TGTGCCAGCAGCTCCCAGGGCCAAAGCAATGAGCAGTTCTTC.